This T cell receptor beta chain was observed in a study of identical twins. Overall study findings and caveats: For monozygotic twins, models underestimated out-of-frame TCR alpha sharing. Not following the same donors, the study drew its conclusions from cross-sectional statistical analysis.

Turning to this clonotype: The antigen is not known.

One entry per CDR3 protein results from TCRdb running MiXCR on the 5' RACE reads. Among fewer than 650,000 distinct CDR3 sequences listed, under 8.5% were seen once. Looked up from germline, CDR1 is SGHDT and CDR2 is YYEEEE. With V trimmed by 4 bases and J by 0 bases, 7 bases remained unmatched. CDR3 length: 17 amino acids. These records were also assigned to another study, of yellow fever vaccine responses in identical twins. Per that paper: The authors reported partly convergent, partly personalized vaccine responses in identical twins.

The sample was PBMCs. The gene calls are TRBV5-6 and TRBJ2-6; 7 nucleotides agree with TRBD1. This clonotype was sampled from a woman under 30 in good health. The CDR3 is CASSRADRSSGANVLTF. As DNA, the CDR3 is TGTGCCAGCAGCAGGGCGGACAGGAGCTCTGGGGCCAACGTCCTGACTTTC.